This T cell receptor (beta chain) was documented in a study of shared clonotypes between healthy human individuals. As for the study in general: The cohort comprised a couple of women and a few men. Their ages spanned 18 to 49 years. Per donor, three plates held CD4 naive cells, three held CD4 memory, two held CD8 naive and one held CD8 memory.

Germline loops: CDR1 MNHNS, CDR2 SASEGT. V lost 6 bases and J lost 0, with 11 bases in between. The CDR3 length is 14 residues. As regards this clone: This sample includes further DNA sequences coding for the same CDR3.

TCRdb's copy holds only in-frame clones and misses some; the assay was immunoSEQ multiplex PCR. The table includes over 2 million clones, approximately 95% detected once. Sequencing was carried out using naive CD4+ T cells sorted from blood. This sample's subset: CD45RA+ positively selected. The origin of this receptor is a man younger than 30 in good health. V and J are TRBV6-1 and TRBJ1-1, with D possibly being TRBD1 (5 bases). CDR3 sequence reads: CASSEQAMNTEAFF. The CDR3 DNA reads as TGTGCCAGCAGCGAACAGGCCATGAACACTGAAGCTTTCTTT.